The source of this T cell receptor (beta chain) is a study of blood T cell repertoires in COVID-19. TCRdb's copy holds only in-frame clones and misses some; the assay was immunoSEQ multiplex PCR. The repertoire has tens of thousands of clones, around 81% of them found once; the top ten carry 3.5%. Germline V gene data show CDR1 as SGHRS and CDR2 as YFSETQ. The CDR3 spans 14 residues. Trimming took off 2 bases at V and 3 bases at J, with 8 bases between the two ends. V is TRBV5-1 and J is TRBJ1-4, with TRBD1 as a possible D gene (5 bases). The TCR sequence derives from a woman of 80 years or more with acute or convalescent COVID-19. Sequences were obtained from peripheral blood. The DNA of the CDR3 is TGCGCCAGCAGCTTAGGGGTTGCTAATGAAAAACTGTTTTTT. This sequence encodes CASSLGVANEKLFF.